These T cell receptor beta chains were read from a single sample in a study of blood T cell repertoires in COVID-19. Sequencing was performed with immunoSEQ multiplex PCR; in TCRdb, only in-frame clones are kept and a portion is missing. The table includes under 300,000 clones, around four fifths detected once. Source material: peripheral blood. The receptor source for this set is a woman aged 60-70 years with active or convalescent COVID-19. The CDR3 runs from the conserved cysteine through the conserved F or W. D genes are given only for firm matches. The listing skips clone size in some rows; elsewhere it reads once, few, many or a size class.

abundance	d_gene	len	v_gene	j_gene	CDR3nt	CDR3aa
.	.	13	TRBV9	TRBJ2-1	TGTGCCAGCAGCGTTACCAACGGTCCTGAGCAGTTCTTC	CASSVTNGPEQFF
.	.	13	TRBV15	TRBJ2-1	TGTGCCACCGGCCTAGAGGTATACAATGAGCAGTTCTTC	CATGLEVYNEQFF
.	TRBD2	17	TRBV7-6	TRBJ2-2	TGTGCCAGCAGCCCGATAGCGGGAGGGCCGGACACCGGGGAGCTGTTTTTT	CASSPIAGGPDTGELFF
.	.	13	TRBV3-1/TRBV3-2	TRBJ2-7	TGTGCCAGCAGCCCTAATAGTCCGTACGAGCAGTACTTC	CASSPNSPYEQYF
.	.	12	TRBV5-6	TRBJ2-7	TGTGCCAGCAGCTTACGCGCCTACGAGCAGTACTTC	CASSLRAYEQYF
.	TRBD2	16	TRBV4-1	TRBJ2-7	TGCGCCAGCAGCCACCCGGGACTAGCGAGACCCTACGAGCAGTACTTC	CASSHPGLARPYEQYF
.	TRBD2	14	TRBV6-5	TRBJ2-2	TGTGCCAGCAACATACTAGCGGGGACCGGGGAGCTGTTTTTT	CASNILAGTGELFF
.	.	16	TRBV5-6	TRBJ2-2	TGTGCCAGCAGCTTGGAGACCGGGTCTTCCACCGGGGAGCTGTTTTTT	CASSLETGSSTGELFF
.	TRBD1	14	TRBV27	TRBJ2-2	TGTGCCAGCAGCAGACAGGGAGTCACCGGGGAGCTGTTTTTT	CASSRQGVTGELFF
.	.	13	TRBV23-1	TRBJ2-7	TGCGCCAGCAGTCAATCCTCAGGGGACGAGCAGTACTTC	CASSQSSGDEQYF
.	TRBD2	16	TRBV4-2	TRBJ2-3	TGTGCCAGCAGCCAAAAACTAGCGGGAGGGGGCGATACGCAGTATTTT	CASSQKLAGGGDTQYF
.	TRBD1	13	TRBV18	TRBJ1-1	TGTGCCAGCTCATCGGGACAGGAAACTGAAGCTTTCTTT	CASSSGQETEAFF
.	TRBD1	17	TRBV7-9	TRBJ2-1	TGTGCCAGCAGCTTCGGATCGGGACAGGGATACGACAATGAGCAGTTCTTC	CASSFGSGQGYDNEQFF
.	.	16	TRBV28	TRBJ1-5	TGTGCCAGCAGTGAATCACGGGGAAGTAGCAATCAGCCCCAGCATTTT	CASSESRGSSNQPQHF
few	.	13	TRBV2	TRBJ2-2	TGTGCCAGCAAGGCCACAGGGATCGGGGAGCTGTTTTTT	CASKATGIGELFF
.	TRBD1	14	TRBV11-3	TRBJ2-3	TGTGCCAGCAGCCGAGACAGGGCCACAGATACGCAGTATTTT	CASSRDRATDTQYF
.	.	14	TRBV7-9	TRBJ2-1	TGTGCCAGCAGCTCCGCTAGTCCGTACAATGAGCAGTTCTTC	CASSSASPYNEQFF
.	.	15	TRBV19	TRBJ1-2	TGTGCCAGCCGAATCGAACCTGGGACTCGCTATGGCTACACCTTC	CASRIEPGTRYGYTF
.	.	15	TRBV6-6	TRBJ1-5	TGTGCTAGCAGTACGGACAGTGGATTGGGGCAGCCCCAGCATTTT	CASSTDSGLGQPQHF
.	.	15	TRBV28	TRBJ1-1	TGTGCCAGCAGTTACCCCGGACACATGAACACTGAAGCTTTCTTT	CASSYPGHMNTEAFF
.	TRBD1	15	TRBV5-1	TRBJ2-1	TGCGCCAGCAGCGGACAGGGAAACGTCTACAATGAGCAGTTCTTC	CASSGQGNVYNEQFF
.	.	13	TRBV7-8	TRBJ1-2	TGTGCCAGCAGCTTAGCGCAGAACTATGGCTACACCTTC	CASSLAQNYGYTF
.	TRBD2	15	TRBV19	TRBJ2-3	TGTGCCAGTAGTATTGGGGGGGTGGGCACAGATACGCAGTATTTT	CASSIGGVGTDTQYF
few	TRBD2	14	TRBV5-1	TRBJ2-7	TGCGCCAGCAGCTCTAGCGGGAGGGCCTACGAGCAGTACTTC	CASSSSGRAYEQYF
.	TRBD1	15	TRBV28	TRBJ2-5	TGTGCCAGCAGGTACCTAAAGGACAGGGCAGAGACCCAGTACTTC	CASRYLKDRAETQYF
.	.	15	TRBV5-3	TRBJ2-3	TGTGCCAGAAGCGCCTCACAGGGCTACACAGATACGCAGTATTTT	CARSASQGYTDTQYF
.	TRBD1	13	TRBV27	TRBJ2-1	TGTGCCGCCGGGACAGCGAACTACAATGAGCAGTTCTTC	CAAGTANYNEQFF
.	.	15	TRBV28	TRBJ2-2	TGTGCCAGCAGTTTGAGGAGGATTCGCACCGGGGAGCTGTTTTTT	CASSLRRIRTGELFF
.	.	11	TRBV30	TRBJ2-2	TGTGCCTGGAACGCGGTCGGGGAGCTGTTTTTT	CAWNAVGELFF
.	.	16	TRBV18	TRBJ2-2	TGTGCCAGCTCATCCCTGACACCGGCGGGAACCGGGGAGCTGTTTTTT	CASSSLTPAGTGELFF
.	TRBD1	14	TRBV5-5	TRBJ1-6	TGTGCCAGCAGCTTGGAGGGGGCTATCGCACCCCTCCACTTT	CASSLEGAIAPLHF
.	TRBD1	16	TRBV15	TRBJ1-6	TGTGCCACCAGCAGAGACCCGACAGGGTCAGGATCACCCCTCCACTTT	CATSRDPTGSGSPLHF
.	.	15	TRBV7-9	TRBJ2-2	TGTGCCAGCAGCTTATCTAACTTGAACACCGGGGAGCTGTTTTTT	CASSLSNLNTGELFF
.	.	14	TRBV11-2	TRBJ2-1	TGTGCCAGCAGCTTAGGGGCCCTTGACAATGAGCAGTTCTTC	CASSLGALDNEQFF
once	TRBD1	13	TRBV29-1	TRBJ1-4	TGCAGCGCTTCGACAGGGGCTAATGAAAAACTGTTTTTT	CSASTGANEKLFF
.	TRBD1	14	TRBV7-6	TRBJ1-4	TGTGCCAGCAGCTTAGGGACAGGGGGCGAAGGACTGTTTTTT	CASSLGTGGEGLFF
.	.	15	TRBV7-2	TRBJ2-2	TGTGCCAGCAGCCCGGAGACAGGTCGCGTGGGGGAGCTGTTTTTT	CASSPETGRVGELFF
few	.	12	TRBV3-1/TRBV3-2	TRBJ1-4	TGTGCCAGCAGCCAACGGGGAGAAAAACTGTTTTTT	CASSQRGEKLFF
.	TRBD1	15	TRBV7-9	TRBJ1-4	TGTGCCAGCAGCGCCGAGACAGGGTGGGGTGAAAAACTGTTTTTT	CASSAETGWGEKLFF
.	.	13	TRBV13	TRBJ1-1	TGTGCCAGCAGCTTAACAGGGCCCACTGAAGCTTTCTTT	CASSLTGPTEAFF
.	TRBD1	15	TRBV13	TRBJ1-2	TGTGCCAGCAGCTTATCTATGGGACAGGGAGGTGGCTACACCTTC	CASSLSMGQGGGYTF